This section outlines one T cell receptor beta chain sequence together with its context. CDR1 LGHDT and CDR2 YNNKEL come from the germline V gene (reference sequence). J lost 3 bases, V lost 6 bases, and 9 bases had no gene match. The CDR3 is 16 residues long. These data come from a study of blood T cell repertoires in COVID-19. The method was immunoSEQ multiplex PCR; TCRdb's version includes in-frame clones alone and lacks a portion of them. The sample carries around 180,000 clones, about four fifths recorded once. This clonotype was obtained from a human donor in a cohort sampled during active COVID-19. Sequenced: peripheral blood. This chain connects TRBV3-1 (or the pseudogene TRBV3-2) to TRBJ1-2, with 11 bases identical to TRBD1. CDR3 sequence reads: CASSYSPGQGDYGYTF. The CDR3 DNA follows: TGTGCCAGCAGTTACAGTCCGGGACAGGGGGACTATGGCTACACCTTC.